This TCR beta chain stems from a study of human T cells and chemical hapten exposure. Study information: The study enrolled mostly female patients with alopecia areata, totalis or universalis.

Unique molecular identifiers were linked by the library to individual cDNA molecules. TCRdb reanalysed the RACE reads using MiXCR and keeps one entry per CDR3 protein. The sample includes tens of thousands of distinct CDR3 sequences, more than 9% of them seen just once. V shed 7 bases, J shed 7 bases, and the junction held 2 bases outside the gene matches. Germline assignment: CDR1 SQVTM and CDR2 ANQGSEA. CDR3 length: 12 amino acids. Only a few counts were recorded for this clonotype. The target antigen is unknown. The study, taken as a whole, reports: After DPC sensitization, TCRs above 1 in 1000 frequency showed no change.

Noted time point: patch test 2, 6 weeks after DPC sensitization. Treatment given: therapeutic diphenylcyclopropenone sensitization with weekly scalp DPC. Donation of samples came from alopecia patients who were 18 to 70 years old and suitable for DPC. The chain links TRBV29-1 to TRBJ2-1; TRBD2 matches at 12 bases. The input for sequencing was whole blood, taken in connection with sensitization to the hapten diphenylcyclopropenone (DPC). This clonotype was obtained from a woman aged 50 to 60 with alopecia areata. Some clones in this sample may be carry-over from other donors' samples. CDR3 in amino acids: CSGTSGNNEQFF. In DNA form, the CDR3 reads TGCAGCGGGACTAGCGGGAATAATGAGCAGTTCTTC.